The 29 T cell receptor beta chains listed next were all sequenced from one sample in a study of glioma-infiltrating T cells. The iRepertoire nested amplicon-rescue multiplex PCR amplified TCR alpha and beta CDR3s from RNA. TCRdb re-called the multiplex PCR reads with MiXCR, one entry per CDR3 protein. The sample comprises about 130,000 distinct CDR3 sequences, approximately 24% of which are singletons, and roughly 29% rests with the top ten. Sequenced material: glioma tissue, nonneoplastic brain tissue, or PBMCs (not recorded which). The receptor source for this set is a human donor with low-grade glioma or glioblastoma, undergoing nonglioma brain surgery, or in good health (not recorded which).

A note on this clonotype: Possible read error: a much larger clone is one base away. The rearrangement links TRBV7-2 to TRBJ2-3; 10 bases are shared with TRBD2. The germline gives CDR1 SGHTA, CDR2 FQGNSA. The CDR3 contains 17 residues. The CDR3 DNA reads TGCGCCAGCAGCCAAGATCGGACTAGCGGCTCCACAGATATGCAGTATTTT. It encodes CASSQDRTSGSTDMQYF.

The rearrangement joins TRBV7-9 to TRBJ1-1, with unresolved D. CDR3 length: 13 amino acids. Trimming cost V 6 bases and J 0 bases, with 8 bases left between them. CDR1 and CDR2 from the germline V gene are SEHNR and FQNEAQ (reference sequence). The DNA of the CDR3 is TGTGCCAGCAGTTCGACTGTGAACACTGAAGCTTTCTTT. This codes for CASSSTVNTEAFF.

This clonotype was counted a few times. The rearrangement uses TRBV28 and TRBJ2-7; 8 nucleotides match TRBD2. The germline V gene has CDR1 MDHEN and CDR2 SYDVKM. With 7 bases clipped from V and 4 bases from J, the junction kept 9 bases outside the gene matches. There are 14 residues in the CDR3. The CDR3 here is CASTPGGGGYEQYV. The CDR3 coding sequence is TGTGCCAGCACTCCCGGGGGGGGTGGGTACGAGCAGTACGTC.

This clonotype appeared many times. The CDR3 loop reads CASSYGQGPETQYF. In DNA, the CDR3 is TGTGCCAGCAGTTACGGCCAGGGTCCAGAGACCCAGTACTTC. This chain links TRBV6-6 with TRBJ2-5; D might be TRBD1 (5 bases). This CDR3 region has 14 residues. Trimming left V 2 bases short and J 4 bases short, with 11 bases between. Germline V gives CDR1 MNHNY, CDR2 SVGAGI (reference sequence).

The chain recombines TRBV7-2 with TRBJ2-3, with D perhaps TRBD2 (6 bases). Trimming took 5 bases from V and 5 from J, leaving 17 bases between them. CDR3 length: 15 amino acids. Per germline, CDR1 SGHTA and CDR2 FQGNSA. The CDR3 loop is CASSPTAAGRDTQYF. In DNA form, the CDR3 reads TGTGCCAGCAGCCCCACGGCGGCGGGAAGAGATACGCAGTATTTT.

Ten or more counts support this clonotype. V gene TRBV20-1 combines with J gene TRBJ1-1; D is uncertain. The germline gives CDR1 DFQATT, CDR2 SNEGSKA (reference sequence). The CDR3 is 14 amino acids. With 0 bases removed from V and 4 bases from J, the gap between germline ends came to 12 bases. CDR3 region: CSARDRVLGTEAFF. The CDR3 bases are TGCAGTGCTAGAGATCGGGTGCTGGGCACTGAAGCTTTCTTT.

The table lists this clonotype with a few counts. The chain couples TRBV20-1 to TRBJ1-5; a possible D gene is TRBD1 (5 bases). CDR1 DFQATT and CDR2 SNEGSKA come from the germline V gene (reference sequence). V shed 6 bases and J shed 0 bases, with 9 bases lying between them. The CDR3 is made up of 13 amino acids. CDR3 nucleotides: TGCAGTGCGCAGGGAGATAGCAATCAGCCCCAGCATTTT. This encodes CSAQGDSNQPQHF.

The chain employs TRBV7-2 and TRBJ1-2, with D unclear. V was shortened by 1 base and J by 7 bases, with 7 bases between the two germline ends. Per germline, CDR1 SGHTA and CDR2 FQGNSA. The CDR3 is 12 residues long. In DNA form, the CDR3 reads TGTGCCAGCAGCTTAGTGGTTAGTGGCTACACCTTC. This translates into CASSLVVSGYTF. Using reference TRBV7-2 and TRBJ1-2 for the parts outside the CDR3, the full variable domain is GAGVSQSPSNKVTEKGKDVELRCDPISGHTALYWYRQSLGQGLEFLIYFQGNSAPDKSGLPSDRFSAERTGGSVSTLTIQRTQQEDSAVYLCASSLVVSGYTFGSGTRLTVV.

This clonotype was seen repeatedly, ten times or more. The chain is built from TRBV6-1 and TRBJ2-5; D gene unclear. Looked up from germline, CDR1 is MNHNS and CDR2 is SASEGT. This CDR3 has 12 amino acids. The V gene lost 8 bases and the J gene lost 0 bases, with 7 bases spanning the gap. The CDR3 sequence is CASRKYQETQYF. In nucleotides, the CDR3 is TGTGCCAGCCGTAAATACCAAGAGACCCAGTACTTC.

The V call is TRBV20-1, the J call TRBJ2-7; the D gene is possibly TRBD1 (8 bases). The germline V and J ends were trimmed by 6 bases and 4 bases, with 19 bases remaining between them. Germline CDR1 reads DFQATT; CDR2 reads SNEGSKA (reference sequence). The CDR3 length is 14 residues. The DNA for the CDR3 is TGCAGTGCCCAGGGGGCTAGCGGAAGGTACGAGCAGTACGTC. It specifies CSAQGASGRYEQYV.

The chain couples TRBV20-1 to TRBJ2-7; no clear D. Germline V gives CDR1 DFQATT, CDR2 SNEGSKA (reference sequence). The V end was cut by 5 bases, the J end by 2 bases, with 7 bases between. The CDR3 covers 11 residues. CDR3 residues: CSAGVPYEQYV. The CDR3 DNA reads TGCAGTGCTGGCGTGCCCTACGAGCAGTACGTC.

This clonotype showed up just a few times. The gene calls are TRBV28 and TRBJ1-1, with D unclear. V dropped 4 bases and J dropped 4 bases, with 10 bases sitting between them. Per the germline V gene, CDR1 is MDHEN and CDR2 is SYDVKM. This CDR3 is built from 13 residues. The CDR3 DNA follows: TGTGCCAGCAGTTCGGTCTCGGGCACTGAAGCTTTCTTT. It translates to CASSSVSGTEAFF.

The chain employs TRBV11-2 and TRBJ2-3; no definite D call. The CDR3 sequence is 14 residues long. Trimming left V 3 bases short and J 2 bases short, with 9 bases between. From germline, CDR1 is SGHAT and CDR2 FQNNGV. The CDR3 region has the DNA TGTGCCAGCAGCTTCCGACAACCCACAGATACGCAGTATTTT. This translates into CASSFRQPTDTQYF. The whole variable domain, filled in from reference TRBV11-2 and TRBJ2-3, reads EAGVAQSPRYKIIEKRQSVAFWCNPISGHATLYWYQQILGQGPKLLIQFQNNGVVDDSQLPKDRFSAERLKGVDSTLKIQPAKLEDSAVYLCASSFRQPTDTQYFGPGTRLTVL.

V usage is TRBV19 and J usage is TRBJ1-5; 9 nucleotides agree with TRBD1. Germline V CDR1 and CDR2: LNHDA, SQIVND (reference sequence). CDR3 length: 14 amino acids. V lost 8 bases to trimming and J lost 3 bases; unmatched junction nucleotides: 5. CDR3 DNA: TGTGCCAGTTGGGGGGACAGGGACAATCAGCCCCAGCATTTT. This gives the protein CASWGDRDNQPQHF.

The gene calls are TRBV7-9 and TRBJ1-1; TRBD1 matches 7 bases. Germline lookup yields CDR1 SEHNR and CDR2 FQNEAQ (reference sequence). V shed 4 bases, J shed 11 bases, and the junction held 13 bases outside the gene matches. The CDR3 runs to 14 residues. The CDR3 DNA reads TGTGCCAGCAGCTCAGACAGGGTCCCGCTGTATGCTTTCTTT. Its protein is CASSSDRVPLYAFF.

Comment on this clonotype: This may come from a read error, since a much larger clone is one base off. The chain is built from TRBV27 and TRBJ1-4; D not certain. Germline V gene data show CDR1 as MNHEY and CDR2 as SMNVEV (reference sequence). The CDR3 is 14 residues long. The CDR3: CASSPAPTNGKLFF. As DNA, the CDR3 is TGTGCCAGCAGCCCCGCCCCAACTAATGGAAAACTGTTTTTT.

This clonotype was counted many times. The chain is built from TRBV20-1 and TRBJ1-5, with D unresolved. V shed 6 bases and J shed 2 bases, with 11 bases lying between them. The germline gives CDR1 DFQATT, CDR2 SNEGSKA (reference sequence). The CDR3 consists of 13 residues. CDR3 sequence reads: CSAIPGGNQPQHF. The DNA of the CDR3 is TGCAGTGCAATTCCGGGTGGCAATCAGCCCCAGCATTTT.

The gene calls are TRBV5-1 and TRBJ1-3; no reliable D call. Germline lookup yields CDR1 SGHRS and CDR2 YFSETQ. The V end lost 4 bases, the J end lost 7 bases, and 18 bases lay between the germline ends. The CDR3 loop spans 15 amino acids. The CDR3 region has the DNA TGCGCCAGCAGCCATGATCTCACCGGCTGGAACACCATATATTTT. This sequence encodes CASSHDLTGWNTIYF.

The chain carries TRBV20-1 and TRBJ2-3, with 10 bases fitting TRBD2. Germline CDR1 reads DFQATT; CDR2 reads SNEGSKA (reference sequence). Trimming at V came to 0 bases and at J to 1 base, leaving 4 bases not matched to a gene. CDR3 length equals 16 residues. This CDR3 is CSARDQGLAGTDTQYF. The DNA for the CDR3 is TGCAGTGCTAGAGACCAAGGACTAGCGGGCACAGATACGCAGTATTTT.

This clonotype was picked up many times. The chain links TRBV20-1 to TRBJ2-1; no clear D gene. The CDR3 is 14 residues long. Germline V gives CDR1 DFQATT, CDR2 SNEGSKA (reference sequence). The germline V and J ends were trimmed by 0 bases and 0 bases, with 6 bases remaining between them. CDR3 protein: CSARDFVSYNEQFF. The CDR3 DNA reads TGCAGTGCTAGAGATTTTGTCTCCTACAATGAGCAGTTCTTC.

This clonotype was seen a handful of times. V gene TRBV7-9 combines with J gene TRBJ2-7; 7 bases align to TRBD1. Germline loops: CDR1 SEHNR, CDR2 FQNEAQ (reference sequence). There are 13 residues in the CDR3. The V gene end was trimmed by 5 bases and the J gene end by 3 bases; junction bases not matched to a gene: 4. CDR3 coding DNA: TGTGCCAGCAGCCCCCGGACAGGCTACGAGCAGTACGTC. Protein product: CASSPRTGYEQYV.

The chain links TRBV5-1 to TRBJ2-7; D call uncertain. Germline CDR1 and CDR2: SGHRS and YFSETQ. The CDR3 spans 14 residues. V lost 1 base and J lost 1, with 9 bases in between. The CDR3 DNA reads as TGCGCCAGCAGCTTGTATGACAAGTCCTACGAGCAGTACGTC. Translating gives CASSLYDKSYEQYV.

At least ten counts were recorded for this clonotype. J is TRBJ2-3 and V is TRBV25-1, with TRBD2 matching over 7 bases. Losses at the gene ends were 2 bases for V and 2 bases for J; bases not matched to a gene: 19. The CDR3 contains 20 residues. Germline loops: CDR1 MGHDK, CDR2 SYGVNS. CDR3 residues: CASSETFPRYAGETTDTQYF. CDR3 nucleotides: TGTGCCAGCAGTGAAACCTTCCCCCGCTATGCGGGGGAGACCACAGATACGCAGTATTTT.

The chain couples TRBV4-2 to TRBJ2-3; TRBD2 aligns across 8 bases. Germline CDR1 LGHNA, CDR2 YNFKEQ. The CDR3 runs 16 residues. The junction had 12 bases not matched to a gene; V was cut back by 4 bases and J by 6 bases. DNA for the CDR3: TGTGCCAGCAGCCCTCGACTCGGACTAGCAAGGGATACGCAGTATTTT. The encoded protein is CASSPRLGLARDTQYF.

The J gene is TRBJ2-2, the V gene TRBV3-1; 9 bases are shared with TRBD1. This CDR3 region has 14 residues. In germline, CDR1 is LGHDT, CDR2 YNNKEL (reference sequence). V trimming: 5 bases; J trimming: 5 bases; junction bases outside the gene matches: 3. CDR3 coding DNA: TGTGCCAGCAGCATGACAGGGGGAACCGGGGAGCTGTTTTTT. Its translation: CASSMTGGTGELFF.

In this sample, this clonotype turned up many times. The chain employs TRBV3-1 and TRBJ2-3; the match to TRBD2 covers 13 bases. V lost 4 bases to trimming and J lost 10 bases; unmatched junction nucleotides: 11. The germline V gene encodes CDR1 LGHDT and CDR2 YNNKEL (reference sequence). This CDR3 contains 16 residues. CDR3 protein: CASSRKLAGGHHAQYF. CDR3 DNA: TGTGCCAGCAGCCGAAAACTAGCGGGGGGGCACCACGCGCAGTATTTT.

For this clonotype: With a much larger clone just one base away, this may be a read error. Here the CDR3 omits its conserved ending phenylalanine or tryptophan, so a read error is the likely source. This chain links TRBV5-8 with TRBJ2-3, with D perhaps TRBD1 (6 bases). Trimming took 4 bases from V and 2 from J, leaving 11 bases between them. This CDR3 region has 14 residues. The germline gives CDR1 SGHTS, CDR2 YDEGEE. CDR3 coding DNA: TGTGCCAGCAGCAATGGACAGACCACAGATACGCAGTATCTT. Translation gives CASSNGQTTDTQYL.

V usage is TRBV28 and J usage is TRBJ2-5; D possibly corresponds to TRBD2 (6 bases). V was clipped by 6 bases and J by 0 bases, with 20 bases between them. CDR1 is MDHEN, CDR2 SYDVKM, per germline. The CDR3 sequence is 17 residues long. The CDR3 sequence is CASSAPRGGAYQETQYF. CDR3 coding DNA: TGTGCCAGCAGCGCCCCTCGGGGCGGGGCGTACCAAGAGACCCAGTACTTC.

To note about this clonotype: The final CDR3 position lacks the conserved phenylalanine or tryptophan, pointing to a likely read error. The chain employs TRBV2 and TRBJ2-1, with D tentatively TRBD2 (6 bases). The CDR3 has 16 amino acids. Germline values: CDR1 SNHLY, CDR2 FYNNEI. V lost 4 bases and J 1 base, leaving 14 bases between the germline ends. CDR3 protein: CASSVRLVGSYNEQFL. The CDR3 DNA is TGTGCCAGCAGTGTTCGACTAGTGGGATCCTACAATGAGCAGTTCCTC.